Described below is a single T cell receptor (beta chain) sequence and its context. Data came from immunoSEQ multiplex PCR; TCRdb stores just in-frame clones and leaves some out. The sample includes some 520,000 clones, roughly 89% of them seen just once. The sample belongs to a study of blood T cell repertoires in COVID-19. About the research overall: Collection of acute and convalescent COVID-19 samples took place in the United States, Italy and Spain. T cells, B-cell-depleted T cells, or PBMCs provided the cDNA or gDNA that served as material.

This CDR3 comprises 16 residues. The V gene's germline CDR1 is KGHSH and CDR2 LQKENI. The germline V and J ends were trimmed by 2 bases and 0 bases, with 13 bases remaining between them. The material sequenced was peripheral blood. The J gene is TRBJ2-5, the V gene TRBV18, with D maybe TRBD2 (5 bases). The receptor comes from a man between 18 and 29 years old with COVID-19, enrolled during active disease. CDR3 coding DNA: TGTGCCAGCTCACCAAGCAGGAGCGGCCACCAAGAGACCCAGTACTTC. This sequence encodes CASSPSRSGHQETQYF.